This TCR beta chain was identified during a study of blood T cell repertoires in COVID-19. Study context: Spain, Italy and the United States supplied samples that represented acute and convalescent COVID-19. In each case, the material was cDNA or gDNA derived from T cells, B-cell-depleted T cells, or PBMCs.

The CDR3 runs to 14 residues. With 6 bases clipped from V and 0 bases from J, the junction kept 2 bases outside the gene matches. The V gene's germline CDR1 is MNHEY and CDR2 SVGAGI. Sequenced by immunoSEQ multiplex PCR; TCRdb stores in-frame clones only, minus some. The repertoire holds hundreds of thousands of clones, with over 75% as singletons. This receptor was identified in a man younger than 40 with acute COVID-19. The sequenced sample was PBMCs or T cells enriched from blood (not recorded which). The rearrangement links TRBV6-5 to TRBJ2-7, with 10 bases that match TRBD2. The CDR3 nucleotides read TGTGCCAGCAGGAGCGGGGGGGTCTCCTACGAGCAGTACTTC. Its translation: CASRSGGVSYEQYF.